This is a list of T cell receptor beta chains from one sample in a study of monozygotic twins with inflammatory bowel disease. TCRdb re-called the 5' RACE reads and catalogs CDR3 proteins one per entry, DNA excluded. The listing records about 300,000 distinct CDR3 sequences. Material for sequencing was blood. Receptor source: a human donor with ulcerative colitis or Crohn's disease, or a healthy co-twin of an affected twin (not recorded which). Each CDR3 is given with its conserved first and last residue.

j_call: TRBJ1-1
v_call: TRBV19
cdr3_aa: CASKRGLNTEAFF

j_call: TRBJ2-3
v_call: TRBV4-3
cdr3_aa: CASSPGTSGSPTDTQYF

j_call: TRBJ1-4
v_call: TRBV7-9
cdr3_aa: CASSRTRNEKLFF

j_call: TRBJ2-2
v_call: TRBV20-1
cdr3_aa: CSARDFNRANTGELFF

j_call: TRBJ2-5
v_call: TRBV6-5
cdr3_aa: CASSSPTSGIGETQYF

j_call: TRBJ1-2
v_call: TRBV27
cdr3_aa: CASSLGTQGWGYTF

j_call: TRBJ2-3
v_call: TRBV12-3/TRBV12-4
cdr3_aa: CASTSGRTDTQYF

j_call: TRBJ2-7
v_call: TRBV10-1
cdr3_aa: CASSDFGQGLAEQYF

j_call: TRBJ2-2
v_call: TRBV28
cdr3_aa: CASSLVSNTGELFF

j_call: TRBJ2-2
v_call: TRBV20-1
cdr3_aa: CSAPEHPWAGELFF

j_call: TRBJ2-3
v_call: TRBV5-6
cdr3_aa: CASSLNPDTQYF

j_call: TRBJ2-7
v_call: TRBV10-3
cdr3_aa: CAISESTYYEQYF

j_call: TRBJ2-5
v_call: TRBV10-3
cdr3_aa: CAISSPGTGEETQYF

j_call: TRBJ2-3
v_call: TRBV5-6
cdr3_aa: CASSSGLAGVANTQYF

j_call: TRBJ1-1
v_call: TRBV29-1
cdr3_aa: CSVLFRGDSAEAFF

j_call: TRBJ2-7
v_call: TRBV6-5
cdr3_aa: CASSLDRGGSEQYF

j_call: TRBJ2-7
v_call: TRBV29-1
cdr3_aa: CSGQGTGYEQYF

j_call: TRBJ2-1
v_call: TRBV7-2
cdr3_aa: CASSFRDFRNSHEQFF

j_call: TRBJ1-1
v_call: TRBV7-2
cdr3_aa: CASSLQENTEAFF

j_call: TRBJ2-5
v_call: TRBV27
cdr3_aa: CASSSRTSGSRPQETQYF

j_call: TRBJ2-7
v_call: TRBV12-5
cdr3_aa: CASGLEREGRYEQYF

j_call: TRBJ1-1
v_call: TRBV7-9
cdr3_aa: CASSSFAGAFF

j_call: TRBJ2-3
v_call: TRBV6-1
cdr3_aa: CASRTHPTSPTDTQYF

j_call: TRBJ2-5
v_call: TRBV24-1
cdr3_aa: CATSDGTVREETQYF

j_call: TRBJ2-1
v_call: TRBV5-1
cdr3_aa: CASSVLPGQGLEQFF

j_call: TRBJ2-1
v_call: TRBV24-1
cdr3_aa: CATSDPTSGSYYNEQFF

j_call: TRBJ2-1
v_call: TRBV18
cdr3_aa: CASSPPGGEQFF

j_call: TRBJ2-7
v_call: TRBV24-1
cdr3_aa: CATPFRCVGYEQYF

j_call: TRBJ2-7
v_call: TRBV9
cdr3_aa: CASSPRQSSYEQYF

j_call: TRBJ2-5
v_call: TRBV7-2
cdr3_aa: CASSFGPRDQETQYF

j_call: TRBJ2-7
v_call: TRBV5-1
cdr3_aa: CASRAFDEQYF

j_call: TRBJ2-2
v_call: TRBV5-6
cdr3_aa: CASIWWGGRITGELFF

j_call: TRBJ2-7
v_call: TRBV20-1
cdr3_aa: CSAIHRGRSSSYEQYF

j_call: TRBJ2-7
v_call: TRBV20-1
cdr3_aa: CSALGRRAIYEQYF

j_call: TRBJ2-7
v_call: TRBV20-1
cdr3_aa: CSARRVVSSYEQYF

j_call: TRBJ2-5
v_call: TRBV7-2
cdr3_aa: CASSLSGTWDQETQYF

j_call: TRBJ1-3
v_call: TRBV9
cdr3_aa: CASSERTTGLSGNTIYF

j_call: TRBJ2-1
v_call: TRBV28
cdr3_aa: CASRNTGYNEQFF

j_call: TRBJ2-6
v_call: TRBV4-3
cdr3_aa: CASSQDLGLAGGAGANVLTF

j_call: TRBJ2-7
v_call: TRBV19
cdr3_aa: CASSPGQELPYEQYF

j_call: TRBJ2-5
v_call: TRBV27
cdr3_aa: CASSLSADAVIETQYF

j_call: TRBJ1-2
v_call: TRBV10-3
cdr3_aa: CAIGGSGWYGYTF

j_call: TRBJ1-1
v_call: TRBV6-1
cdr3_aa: CASSLGGFLAMAFF

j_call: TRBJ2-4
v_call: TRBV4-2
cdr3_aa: CASSQTGAQAKNIQYF

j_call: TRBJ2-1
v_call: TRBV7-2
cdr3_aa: CASINRGGSYNEQFF

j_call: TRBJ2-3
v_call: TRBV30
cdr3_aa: CAWSVLRGKVTQYF

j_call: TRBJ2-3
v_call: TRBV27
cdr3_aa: CASSSTGVLVDTQYF

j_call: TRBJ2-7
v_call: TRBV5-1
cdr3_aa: CASSFGTGSYEQYF

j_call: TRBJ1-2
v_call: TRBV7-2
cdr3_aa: CASSSGTANGYGYTF

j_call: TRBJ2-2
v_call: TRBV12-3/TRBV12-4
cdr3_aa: CASSFPQGLNTGELFF

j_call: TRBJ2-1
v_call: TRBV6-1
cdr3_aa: CASRTPGTGDNNEQFF

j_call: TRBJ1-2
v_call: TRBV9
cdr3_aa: CASSVVDRGNYGYTF

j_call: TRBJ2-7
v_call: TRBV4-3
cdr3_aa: CASSQEPRGYEQYF

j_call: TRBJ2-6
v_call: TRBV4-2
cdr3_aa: CASSHWGGAISGANVLTF